This TCR beta chain stems from a study of spatial heterogeneity in lung cancer. In the study overall: A consistent excess of beta-chain over alpha-chain sequences was detected. Raw-read counts averaged over ten per unique TCR and UMI combination.

Time point reported: sample taken at primary tumor resection. Without sorting, whole RNA was sequenced from tumor, nontumor lung or frozen PBMC. The donor population consisted of under 75 patients with untreated, early-stage non-small cell lung cancer. Germline V CDR1 and CDR2: MNHEY, SMNVEV (reference sequence). The CDR3 is made up of 14 amino acids. In the case of this clonotype: The junction does not match germline at one end; this may be a read error.

Unique molecular identifiers, one per molecule, were present on every TCR cDNA molecule. MiXCR, applied by TCRdb to the 5' RACE reads, yields one record per CDR3 protein. The sample records more than 80,000 distinct CDR3 sequences, approximately 12% being singletons. The receptor comes from a male donor with early-stage non-small cell lung cancer. The sequences come from PBMCs, collected at surgery. This rearrangement joins TRBV27 to TRBJ2-5; maybe TRBD2 (6 bases). The CDR3, as DNA: TGTGCCAGCAGTTCCTTGGACTACCAGGAGACCCAGTACTTC. Protein sequence: CASSSLDYQETQYF.